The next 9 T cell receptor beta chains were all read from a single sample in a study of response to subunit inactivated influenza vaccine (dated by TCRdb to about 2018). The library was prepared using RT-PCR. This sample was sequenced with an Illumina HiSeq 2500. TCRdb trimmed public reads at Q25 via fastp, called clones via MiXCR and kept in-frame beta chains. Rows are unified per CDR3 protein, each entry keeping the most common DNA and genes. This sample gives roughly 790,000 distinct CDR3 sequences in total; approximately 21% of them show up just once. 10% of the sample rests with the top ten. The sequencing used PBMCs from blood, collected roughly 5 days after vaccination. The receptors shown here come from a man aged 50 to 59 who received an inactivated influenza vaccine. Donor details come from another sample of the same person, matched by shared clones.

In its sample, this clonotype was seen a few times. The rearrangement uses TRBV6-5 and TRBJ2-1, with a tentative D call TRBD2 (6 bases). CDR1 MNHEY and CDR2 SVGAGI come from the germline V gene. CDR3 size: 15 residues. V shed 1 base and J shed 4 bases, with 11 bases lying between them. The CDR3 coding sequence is TGTGCCAGCAGTTACTATCTAGCGTCATACAATGAGCAGTTCTTC. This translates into CASSYYLASYNEQFF.

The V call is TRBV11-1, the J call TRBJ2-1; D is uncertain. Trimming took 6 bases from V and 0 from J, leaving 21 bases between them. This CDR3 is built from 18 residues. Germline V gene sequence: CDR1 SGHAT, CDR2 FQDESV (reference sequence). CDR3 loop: CASSQGRPSSFSYNEQFF. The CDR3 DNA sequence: TGTGCCAGCAGTCAAGGCAGGCCTTCCTCCTTCTCCTACAATGAGCAGTTCTTC. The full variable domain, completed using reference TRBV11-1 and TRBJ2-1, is EAEVAQSPRYKITEKSQAVAFWCDPISGHATLYWYRQILGQGPELLVQFQDESVVDDSQLPKDRFSAERLKGVDSTLKIQPAELGDSAMYLCASSQGRPSSFSYNEQFFGPGTRLTVL.

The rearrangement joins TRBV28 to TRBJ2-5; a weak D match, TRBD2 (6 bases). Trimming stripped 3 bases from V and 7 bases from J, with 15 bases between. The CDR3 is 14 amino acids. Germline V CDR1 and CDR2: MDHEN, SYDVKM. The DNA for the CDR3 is TGTGCCAGCAGTTTGAATGGGGCCGGGGGGACCCAGTACTTC. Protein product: CASSLNGAGGTQYF.

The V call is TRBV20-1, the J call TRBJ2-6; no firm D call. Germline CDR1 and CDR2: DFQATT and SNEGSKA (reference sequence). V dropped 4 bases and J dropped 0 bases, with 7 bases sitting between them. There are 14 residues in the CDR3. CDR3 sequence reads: CSATDTSGANVLTF. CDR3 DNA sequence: TGCAGTGCTACCGACACCTCTGGGGCCAACGTCCTGACTTTC.

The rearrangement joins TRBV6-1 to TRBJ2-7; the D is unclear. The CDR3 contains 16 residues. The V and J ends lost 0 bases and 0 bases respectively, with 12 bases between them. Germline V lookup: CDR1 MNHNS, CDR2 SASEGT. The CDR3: CASSEATYQLSYEQYF. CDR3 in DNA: TGTGCCAGCAGTGAAGCGACCTACCAACTCTCCTACGAGCAGTACTTC.

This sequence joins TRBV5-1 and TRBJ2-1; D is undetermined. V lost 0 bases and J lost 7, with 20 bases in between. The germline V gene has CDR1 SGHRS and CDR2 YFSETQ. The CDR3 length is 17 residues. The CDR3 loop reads CASSLDYTKSVKNEQFF. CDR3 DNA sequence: TGCGCCAGCAGCTTGGACTACACTAAGAGCGTCAAGAATGAGCAGTTCTTC.

The CDR3 nucleotides are TGTGCCAGCACCAAGGACATCGGGTTAGCCAAAAACATTCAGTACTTC. Its protein product is CASTKDIGLAKNIQYF. The chain uses TRBV6-2 or TRBV6-3 and TRBJ2-4; possibly TRBD1 for D (5 bases). In germline, CDR1 is MNHEY, CDR2 SVGEGT. The CDR3 has 16 amino acids. V dropped 7 bases and J dropped 0 bases, with 16 bases sitting between them.

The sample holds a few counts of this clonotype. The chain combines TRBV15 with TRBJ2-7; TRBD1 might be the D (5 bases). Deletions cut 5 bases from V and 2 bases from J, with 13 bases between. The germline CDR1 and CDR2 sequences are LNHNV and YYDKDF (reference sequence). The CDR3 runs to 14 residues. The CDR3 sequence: CATSRLGQTYEQYF. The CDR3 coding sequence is TGTGCCACCAGCCGCCTTGGACAAACCTACGAGCAGTACTTC.

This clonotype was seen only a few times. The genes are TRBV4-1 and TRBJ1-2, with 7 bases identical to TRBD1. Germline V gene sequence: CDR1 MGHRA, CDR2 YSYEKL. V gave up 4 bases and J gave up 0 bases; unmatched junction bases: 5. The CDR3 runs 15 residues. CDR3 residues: CASSPGQLTNYGYTF. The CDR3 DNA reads TGCGCCAGCAGCCCGGGACAGCTAACTAACTATGGCTACACCTTC.